Listed here are 12 T cell receptor beta chains from one sample, sequenced in a study of early T cells in non-severe SARS-CoV-2 infection. TCRdb independently ran MiXCR on the 5' RACE reads; one entry per CDR3 protein. The table has 25,000 to 30,000 distinct CDR3 sequences, around 6% seen once. The material sequenced was whole blood, taken at baseline. The receptor set was obtained from an adult who was a healthcare worker with PCR-confirmed SARS-CoV-2 infection or an uninfected control (not recorded which).

This chain joins TRBV2 and TRBJ2-1, with 14 bases fitting TRBD2. Germline V gene data show CDR1 as SNHLY and CDR2 as FYNNEI. V gave up 4 bases and J gave up 5 bases; unmatched junction bases: 1. The CDR3 extends over 15 amino acids. The CDR3 DNA is TGTGCCAGCAGTGGACTAGCGGGAGGGGACAATGAGCAGTTCTTC. It translates to CASSGLAGGDNEQFF.

This clonotype has a count of ten or more. V and J are TRBV2 and TRBJ2-1, with TRBD2 matching over 11 bases. The CDR3 loop spans 16 amino acids. J was trimmed by 7 bases and V by 5 bases; bases with no gene match: 10. Germline CDR1 and CDR2: SNHLY and FYNNEI. The CDR3 reads CASSLTSGGRGNEQFF. The DNA of the CDR3 is TGTGCCAGCAGTCTTACTAGCGGGGGAAGAGGTAATGAGCAGTTCTTC.

This clonotype has just a few counts. CDR3 residues: CSARVRGTETQYF. The CDR3 nucleotides read TGCAGTGCTAGAGTAAGGGGAACAGAGACCCAGTACTTC. The chain recombines TRBV20-1 with TRBJ2-5, with TRBD1 as a possible D gene (5 bases). The CDR3 has 13 amino acids. Germline V CDR1 and CDR2: DFQATT, SNEGSKA (reference sequence). V lost 1 base and J 4 bases, leaving 10 bases between the germline ends.

This clonotype was detected ten times or more. The rearrangement joins TRBV12-3 or TRBV12-4 to TRBJ2-3; 9 nucleotides line up with TRBD1. The CDR3 extends over 16 amino acids. V lost 6 bases, J lost 4 bases, and 11 bases stayed unmatched. The CDR3 protein is CASSPSGQGYPDTQYF. For the CDR3, the DNA is TGTGCCAGCAGCCCTTCTGGACAGGGGTACCCAGATACGCAGTATTTT.

This clonotype was picked up many times. The chain has TRBV12-3 or TRBV12-4 and TRBJ2-1; 11 nucleotides match TRBD1. The CDR3 consists of 16 residues. V shed 3 bases, J shed 6 bases, and the junction held 7 bases outside the gene matches. The CDR3 nucleotides are TGTGCCAGCAGTTTGACCGGGACAGGGGGGCTCAATGAGCAGTTCTTC. Translation gives CASSLTGTGGLNEQFF.

There are many counts of this clonotype. This chain joins TRBV7-3 and TRBJ2-1, with 7 bases identical to TRBD2. This CDR3 is built from 14 residues. Germline V gene lookup returns CDR1 SGHTA and CDR2 FQGTGA. With V trimmed by 2 bases and J by 10 bases, 8 bases remained unmatched. The DNA of the CDR3 is TGTGCCAGCAGCTTAGGCAGCGGGACGCCAGAGCAGTTCTTC. Translated, it gives CASSLGSGTPEQFF.

J is TRBJ2-3 and V is TRBV7-9; D may match TRBD1 or TRBD2 (5 bases each). This CDR3 spans 19 amino acids. Germline V gene sequence: CDR1 SEHNR, CDR2 FQNEAQ (reference sequence). Trimming pared 1 base from V and 1 base from J, leaving 21 bases between. The CDR3 DNA reads as TGTGCCAGCAGCTTAGGGTCTTCGGGTGGGGGATTAGGCACAGATACGCAGTATTTT. As protein: CASSLGSSGGGLGTDTQYF.

This clonotype was detected ten times or more. V gene TRBV20-1 combines with J gene TRBJ2-7, with D unclear. The germline CDR1 and CDR2 sequences are DFQATT and SNEGSKA (reference sequence). The CDR3 has 12 amino acids. The ends were cut back, 3 bases at V and 5 bases at J, with 11 bases in the middle. CDR3 DNA sequence: TGCAGTGCTAGTGACCTGAAAGACGAGCAGTACTTC. This encodes CSASDLKDEQYF.

This clonotype was seen repeatedly, ten times or more. The chain recombines TRBV7-3 with TRBJ2-1; D is unresolved. The V end was cut by 1 base, the J end by 5 bases, with 6 bases between. CDR3 length: 13 residues. Germline-derived CDR1 and CDR2 are SGHTA and FQGTGA. The CDR3 bases are TGTGCCAGCAGCTTAAACAGCCACAATGAGCAGTTCTTC. Its protein product is CASSLNSHNEQFF.

This clonotype appeared a few times. The chain uses TRBV7-9 and TRBJ2-5; D is unclear. The CDR3 is 14 residues long. V dropped 4 bases and J dropped 2 bases, with 11 bases sitting between them. Germline V gene sequence: CDR1 SEHNR, CDR2 FQNEAQ (reference sequence). CDR3 sequence reads: CASSSWAVQETQYF. CDR3 nucleotides: TGTGCCAGCAGCTCGTGGGCGGTTCAAGAGACCCAGTACTTC.

This clonotype appeared many times. V is TRBV20-1 and J is TRBJ2-1; no clear D. CDR3 length: 13 amino acids. V was trimmed by 0 bases and J by 7 bases, leaving 10 bases between them. Germline V gives CDR1 DFQATT, CDR2 SNEGSKA (reference sequence). Written as DNA, the CDR3 is TGCAGTGCTAGAGATTATCTCGGGAATGAGCAGTTCTTC. It codes for CSARDYLGNEQFF.

The V gene is TRBV7-6, the J gene TRBJ2-1, with D possibly being TRBD2 (6 bases). V was pared by 3 bases and J by 4 bases, with 13 bases between. Germline lookup yields CDR1 SGHVS and CDR2 FNYEAQ. The CDR3 spans 15 residues. DNA of the CDR3: TGTGCCAGCAGCTTGTCCGGACTACAATACAATGAGCAGTTCTTC. This codes for CASSLSGLQYNEQFF.